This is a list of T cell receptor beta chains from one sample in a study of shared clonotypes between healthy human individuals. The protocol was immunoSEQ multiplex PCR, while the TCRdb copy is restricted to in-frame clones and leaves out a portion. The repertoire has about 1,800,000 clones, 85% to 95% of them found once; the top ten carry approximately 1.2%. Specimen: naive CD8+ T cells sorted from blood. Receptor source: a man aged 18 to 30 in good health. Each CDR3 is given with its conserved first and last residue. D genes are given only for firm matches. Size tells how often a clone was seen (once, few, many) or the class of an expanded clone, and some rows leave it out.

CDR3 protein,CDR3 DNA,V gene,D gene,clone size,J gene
CTSSQDHCVRPQHF,TGCACCAGCAGCCAAGATCACTGTGTAAGGCCCCAGCATTTT,TRBV1,.,.,TRBJ1-5
CAISDHGGEGVTEAFF,TGTGCCATCAGTGACCACGGAGGGGAAGGGGTCACTGAAGCTTTCTTT,TRBV10-3,.,.,TRBJ1-1
CASSYSMVDEQFF,TGTGCCAGCAGTTACTCGATGGTCGATGAGCAGTTCTTC,TRBV6-5,.,.,TRBJ2-1
CASSLEDEQYF,TGTGCCAGCAGCTTAGAGGACGAGCAGTACTTC,TRBV7-9,.,.,TRBJ2-7
CASSEGLAGVGEQFF,TGTGCCAGCAGTGAGGGACTAGCGGGAGTCGGTGAGCAGTTCTTC,TRBV6-4,TRBD2,.,TRBJ2-1
CASRVGTGRSDYSNQPQHF,TGTGCCAGTAGGGTAGGTACAGGGCGCTCCGATTATAGCAATCAGCCCCAGCATTTT,TRBV19,.,.,TRBJ1-5
CASSSPGISSYEQYF,TGTGCCAGCAGCTCCCCGGGGATAAGCTCCTACGAGCAGTACTTC,TRBV7-9,.,once,TRBJ2-7
CASSLGPEGLNQPQHF,TGTGCCAGCAGCTTGGGACCCGAGGGACTTAATCAGCCCCAGCATTTT,TRBV7-9,.,.,TRBJ1-5
CASSPSRGPEDEQFF,TGTGCCAGCTCACCATCGCGGGGGCCGGAGGATGAGCAGTTCTTC,TRBV18,.,.,TRBJ2-1
CATAPGGGGYNEQFF,TGTGCCACAGCCCCGGGGGGTGGGGGGTACAATGAGCAGTTCTTC,TRBV2,TRBD2,.,TRBJ2-1